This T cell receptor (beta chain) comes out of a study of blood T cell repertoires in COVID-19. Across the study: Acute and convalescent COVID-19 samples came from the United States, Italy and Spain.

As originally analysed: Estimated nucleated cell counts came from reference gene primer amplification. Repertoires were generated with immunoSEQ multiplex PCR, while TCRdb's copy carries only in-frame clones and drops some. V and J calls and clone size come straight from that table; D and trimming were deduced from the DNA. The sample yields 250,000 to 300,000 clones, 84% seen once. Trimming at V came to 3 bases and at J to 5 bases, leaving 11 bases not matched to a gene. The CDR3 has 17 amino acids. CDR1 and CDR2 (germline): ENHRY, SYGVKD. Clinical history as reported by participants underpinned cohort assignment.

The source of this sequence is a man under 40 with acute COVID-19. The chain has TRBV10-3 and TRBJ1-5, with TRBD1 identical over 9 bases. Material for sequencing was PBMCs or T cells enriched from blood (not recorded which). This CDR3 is CAISDGQGIRSDQPQHF. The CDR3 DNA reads TGTGCCATCAGTGACGGACAGGGGATTCGCTCGGATCAGCCCCAGCATTTT.